The 25 T cell receptor beta chains reported below all come from one sample, sequenced in a study of CD8 T cells in ankylosing spondylitis. Whole-study results and caveats: Characteristic, it appeared, of ankylosing spondylitis blood was a TCR beta motif of fewer than 10 highly homologous variants.

Their specific antigens are unknown. MiXCR, applied by TCRdb to the 5' RACE reads, yields one record per CDR3 protein. The sample yields about 400,000 distinct CDR3 sequences, more than 20% seen once. The sample consisted of blood, either unsorted or a sorted T cell fraction (not recorded which). These receptors originate from a male donor with ankylosing spondylitis.

CDR3 loop: CASSQDLNRSNQPQHF. The CDR3 region has the DNA TGTGCCAGCAGCCAAGATTTAAACCGTAGCAATCAGCCCCAGCATTTT. This rearrangement joins TRBV3-1 to TRBJ1-5; D ambiguous. The CDR3 consists of 16 residues. The V gene lost 0 bases and the J gene lost 0 bases, with 9 bases spanning the gap. CDR1 is LGHDT and CDR2 is YNNKEL in the germline V gene (reference sequence).

This clonotype appeared a few times. The CDR3 protein is CASSLAAGLTDTQYF. The CDR3, as DNA: TGCGCCAGCAGCTTGGCCGCAGGCCTCACAGATACGCAGTATTTT. V and J are TRBV5-1 and TRBJ2-3; D call uncertain. CDR3 length equals 15 residues. Germline loops: CDR1 SGHRS, CDR2 YFSETQ. V was shortened by 0 bases and J by 2 bases, with 10 bases between the two germline ends.

In this sample, this clonotype turned up many times. The V and J genes are TRBV20-1 and TRBJ1-4, with 7 bases fitting TRBD1. Germline assignment: CDR1 DFQATT and CDR2 SNEGSKA (reference sequence). Trimming took 5 bases from V and 4 from J; bases not matched to a gene: 4. This CDR3 contains 13 residues. The CDR3 DNA sequence: TGCAGTGCTGAGACAGGGAATAATGAAAAACTGTTTTTT. This gives the protein CSAETGNNEKLFF.

The chain is built from TRBV7-2 and TRBJ1-5; 9 bases match TRBD1. The trim removed 1 base at V and 6 bases at J, leaving 7 bases unmatched. Looked up from germline, CDR1 is SGHTA and CDR2 is FQGNSA. The CDR3 totals 16 residues. The CDR3 DNA is TGTGCCAGCAGCTTAGTGGGGACAGGGAACAGTCAGCCCCAGCATTTT. It is translated as CASSLVGTGNSQPQHF.

V usage is TRBV4-1 and J usage is TRBJ2-2; 14 nucleotides line up with TRBD2. The trim removed 3 bases at V and 7 bases at J, leaving 7 bases unmatched. The CDR3 has 17 amino acids. CDR1 is MGHRA, CDR2 YSYEKL, per germline. This CDR3 is CASSQGLAGDLGGELFF. The CDR3, as DNA: TGCGCCAGCAGCCAGGGACTAGCGGGAGATTTGGGCGGGGAGCTGTTTTTT.

There are a few counts of this clonotype. J is TRBJ1-6 and V is TRBV6-1; 9 bases fit TRBD1. Looked up from germline, CDR1 is MNHNS and CDR2 is SASEGT. The CDR3 consists of 14 residues. J was trimmed by 8 bases and V by 5 bases; bases with no gene match: 4. As DNA, the CDR3 is TGTGCCAGCAGTCAATGGGACAGGGATTCACCCCTCCACTTT. Translation: CASSQWDRDSPLHF.

This chain joins TRBV2 and TRBJ1-6; 9 nucleotides match TRBD1. This CDR3 spans 15 amino acids. Trimming removed 6 bases from V and 2 bases from J; junction bases left unmatched: 2. CDR1 is SNHLY and CDR2 is FYNNEI in the germline V gene. DNA for the CDR3: TGTGCCAGCAGGGACAGGGGCGCCTATAATTCACCCCTCCACTTT. As protein: CASRDRGAYNSPLHF.

This chain connects TRBV5-1 to TRBJ2-2, with D perhaps TRBD1 (7 bases). Germline values: CDR1 SGHRS, CDR2 YFSETQ. Trimming shortened V by 2 bases and J by 0 bases, and 11 bases separated the two germline ends. This CDR3 region has 16 residues. In nucleotides, the CDR3 is TGCGCCAGCAGCTTCCTCAGGGGGGCGAACACCGGGGAGCTGTTTTTT. This gives the protein CASSFLRGANTGELFF.

The CDR3 nucleotides read TGCGCCAGCAGCTTTGCACATACGAACACTGAAGCTTTCTTT. Translation: CASSFAHTNTEAFF. The chain has TRBV5-1 and TRBJ1-1; no reliable D call. V dropped 2 bases and J dropped 1 base, with 9 bases sitting between them. The CDR3 runs to 14 residues. Germline CDR1 SGHRS, CDR2 YFSETQ.

The rearrangement uses TRBV4-1 and TRBJ1-5, with D maybe TRBD1 (6 bases). CDR1 and CDR2 (germline): MGHRA, YSYEKL. The CDR3 is made up of 17 amino acids. Trimming cost V 0 bases and J 1 base, with 13 bases left between them. DNA of the CDR3: TGCGCCAGCAGCCAAGAGGGGGGGCTGAGGAGCAATCAGCCCCAGCATTTT. This codes for CASSQEGGLRSNQPQHF.

The CDR3 DNA follows: TGCAGTGCTAGAGATCAACCGAACACTGAAGCTTTCTTT. Its protein is CSARDQPNTEAFF. The chain couples TRBV20-1 to TRBJ1-1; D gene ambiguous. Deletions cut 0 bases from V and 1 base from J, with 6 bases between. Germline CDR1 is DFQATT and CDR2 is SNEGSKA (reference sequence). This CDR3 has 13 residues.

The genes are TRBV9 and TRBJ2-1; D is uncertain. V lost 3 bases and J lost 2, with 9 bases in between. CDR1 and CDR2 from the germline V gene are SGDLS and YYNGEE. The CDR3 extends over 14 amino acids. DNA of the CDR3: TGTGCCAGCAGCGCAATTGGGGCCTACAATGAGCAGTTCTTC. It codes for CASSAIGAYNEQFF.

This chain connects TRBV5-1 to TRBJ1-1, with D possibly TRBD1 on 5 matching bases. The CDR3 runs to 14 residues. Trimming removed 1 base from V and 5 bases from J, with 12 bases in between. Germline V gene data show CDR1 as SGHRS and CDR2 as YFSETQ. This chain's CDR3 is CASSLTGRKTEAFF. The CDR3, as DNA: TGCGCCAGCAGCTTGACAGGAAGGAAGACTGAAGCTTTCTTT.

This clonotype was found many times. The V call is TRBV12-3 or TRBV12-4, the J call TRBJ1-5; 11 bases match TRBD1. The CDR3 is made up of 16 amino acids. Losses at the gene ends were 5 bases for V and 8 bases for J; bases not matched to a gene: 11. In nucleotides, the CDR3 is TGTGCCAGCAGTCCGACTAGGACAGGGGGCAAGGAGCCCCAGCATTTT. Amino acids: CASSPTRTGGKEPQHF.

In this sample, this clonotype turned up a few times. The J gene is TRBJ2-1, the V gene TRBV5-1; the match to TRBD2 covers 7 bases. The CDR3 loop spans 16 amino acids. V gave up 1 base and J gave up 5 bases; unmatched junction bases: 9. The germline V gene encodes CDR1 SGHRS and CDR2 YFSETQ. CDR3: CASSLPAGTTDNEQFF. DNA of the CDR3: TGCGCCAGCAGCTTGCCCGCCGGGACTACCGACAATGAGCAGTTCTTC.

This sequence joins TRBV28 and TRBJ2-7; D may be TRBD1 or TRBD2 (5 bases each). The CDR3 sequence is 14 residues long. V was clipped by 2 bases and J by 0 bases, with 8 bases between them. From germline, CDR1 is MDHEN and CDR2 SYDVKM. CDR3 DNA: TGTGCCAGCAGTTTAATGGGGGACTCCTACGAGCAGTACTTC. Its translation is CASSLMGDSYEQYF.

This chain uses TRBV4-3 with TRBJ2-5, with 12 bases fitting TRBD1. The CDR3 is 16 amino acids. V lost 3 bases to trimming and J lost 5 bases; unmatched junction nucleotides: 7. CDR1 is LGHNA, CDR2 YSLEER, per germline. The DNA of the CDR3 is TGCGCCAGCAGCCAGGGAGGGACAGGGGGCGTTGAGACCCAGTACTTC. It is translated as CASSQGGTGGVETQYF.

A few counts support this clonotype. The chain joins TRBV28 to TRBJ2-7; the D gene is possibly TRBD1 (6 bases). Germline V lookup: CDR1 MDHEN, CDR2 SYDVKM. The CDR3 has 15 amino acids. The V and J ends lost 6 bases and 2 bases respectively, with 17 bases between them. Here the CDR3 reads CASRTPDSPTYEQYF. The CDR3 DNA follows: TGTGCCAGCAGAACCCCGGACAGCCCGACCTACGAGCAGTACTTC.

The rearrangement uses TRBV5-6 and TRBJ2-2; D call uncertain. Trimming stripped 4 bases from V and 8 bases from J, with 21 bases between. The CDR3 is made up of 16 amino acids. The germline V gene encodes CDR1 SGHDT and CDR2 YYEEEE. The CDR3 region has the DNA TGTGCCAGCAGCCCCGCGCCCCGCATAGTGGCGGGGGAGCTGTTTTTT. Protein product: CASSPAPRIVAGELFF.

V is TRBV4-3 and J is TRBJ2-6; D perhaps matches TRBD1 (5 bases). The CDR3 spans 17 residues. Germline CDR1 LGHNA, CDR2 YSLEER. V dropped 0 bases and J dropped 0 bases, with 9 bases sitting between them. The DNA for the CDR3 is TGCGCCAGCAGCCAAGATTGGGGCTACTCTGGGGCCAACGTCCTGACTTTC. Protein sequence: CASSQDWGYSGANVLTF.

V and J are TRBV12-5 and TRBJ2-3; 10 bases fit TRBD2. The CDR3 is 15 residues long. With 7 bases clipped from V and 5 bases from J, the junction kept 9 bases outside the gene matches. Germline V gene data show CDR1 as LGHNT and CDR2 as FRNRAP. CDR3 amino acids: CASARFGTSVDTQYF. CDR3 nucleotide sequence: TGTGCTAGTGCTAGATTCGGGACTAGCGTAGATACGCAGTATTTT.

The sample holds many counts of this clonotype. J is TRBJ1-1 and V is TRBV20-1; no reliable D call. Per germline, CDR1 DFQATT and CDR2 SNEGSKA (reference sequence). This CDR3 region has 12 residues. Trimming took 0 bases from V and 8 from J, leaving 10 bases between them. CDR3 DNA sequence: TGCAGTGCTAGAGAAACCGTGAGAGAAGCTTTCTTT. Protein: CSARETVREAFF.

The rearrangement joins TRBV5-1 to TRBJ2-3, with D possibly being TRBD2 (6 bases). The CDR3 is 17 residues long. The germline V gene has CDR1 SGHRS and CDR2 YFSETQ. The ends were cut back, 4 bases at V and 0 bases at J, with 18 bases in the middle. The CDR3 region has the DNA TGCGCCAGCAGCGGGAGGTCCACTAGTGCTAGCACAGATACGCAGTATTTT. Protein product: CASSGRSTSASTDTQYF.

The rearrangement uses TRBV12-3 or TRBV12-4 and TRBJ2-7; D might be TRBD1 or TRBD2, each matching 5 bases. The CDR3 length is 12 residues. Trimming left V 4 bases short and J 2 bases short, with 6 bases between. In nucleotides, the CDR3 is TGTGCCAGCAGTTCGGGGCCCTACGAGCAGTACTTC. Protein: CASSSGPYEQYF.

The genes are TRBV6-5 and TRBJ2-1, with D perhaps matching TRBD1 (5 bases). The CDR3 has 16 residues. V was shortened by 2 bases and J by 2 bases, with 13 bases between the two germline ends. Germline CDR1 MNHEY, CDR2 SVGAGI. The CDR3: CASSYRGDLPYNEQFF. The CDR3 region has the DNA TGTGCCAGCAGTTACAGGGGCGACTTGCCCTACAATGAGCAGTTCTTC.